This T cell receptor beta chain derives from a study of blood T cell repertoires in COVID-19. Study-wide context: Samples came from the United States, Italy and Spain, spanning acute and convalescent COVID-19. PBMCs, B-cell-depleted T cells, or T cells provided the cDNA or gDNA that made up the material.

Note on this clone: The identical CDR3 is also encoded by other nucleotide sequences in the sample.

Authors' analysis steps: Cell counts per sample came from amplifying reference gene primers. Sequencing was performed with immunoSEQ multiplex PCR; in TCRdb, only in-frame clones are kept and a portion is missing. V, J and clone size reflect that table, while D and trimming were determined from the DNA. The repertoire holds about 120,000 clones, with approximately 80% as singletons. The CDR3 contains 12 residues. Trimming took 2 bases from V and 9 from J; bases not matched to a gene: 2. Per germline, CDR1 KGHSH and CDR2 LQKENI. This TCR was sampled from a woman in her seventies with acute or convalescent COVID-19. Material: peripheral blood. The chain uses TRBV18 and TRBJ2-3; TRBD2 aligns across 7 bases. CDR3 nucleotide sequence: TGTGCCAGCTCACCAGCGGGAGACACGCAGTATTTT. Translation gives CASSPAGDTQYF.